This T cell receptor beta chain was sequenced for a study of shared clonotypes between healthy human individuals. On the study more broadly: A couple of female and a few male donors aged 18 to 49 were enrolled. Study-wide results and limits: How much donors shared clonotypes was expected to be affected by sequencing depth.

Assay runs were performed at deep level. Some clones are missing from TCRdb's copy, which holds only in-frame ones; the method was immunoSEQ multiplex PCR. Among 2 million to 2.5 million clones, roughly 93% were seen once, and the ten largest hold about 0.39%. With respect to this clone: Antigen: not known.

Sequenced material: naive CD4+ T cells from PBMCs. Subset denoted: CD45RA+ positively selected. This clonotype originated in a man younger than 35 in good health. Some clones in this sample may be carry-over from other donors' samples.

The CDR3 spells CASKYRSGGLLGTEAFF. The DNA for the CDR3 is TGTGCCAGCAAATATCGATCGGGGGGTTTGTTGGGCACTGAAGCTTTCTTT. The chain has TRBV27 and TRBJ1-1; tentatively, D is TRBD1 (5 bases). This CDR3 spans 17 amino acids. V was clipped by 7 bases and J by 4 bases, with 25 bases between them. Germline CDR1 is MNHEY and CDR2 is SMNVEV (reference sequence).